This T cell receptor (beta chain) comes out of a study of identical twins. TCRdb reanalysed the 5' RACE reads using MiXCR and keeps one entry per CDR3 protein. Of 700,000 to 950,000 distinct CDR3 sequences in the sample, roughly an eighth are singletons; the top ten hold around 1.6%. This clonotype was seen a handful of times. After removal of 1 base from V and 5 bases from J, the junction contained 12 bases not matched to a gene. The CDR3 extends over 17 amino acids. CDR1 SEHNR and CDR2 FQNEAQ come from the germline V gene (reference sequence). The data also belong to a second study, concerning yellow fever vaccine responses in identical twins.

Sequencing was carried out using PBMCs. The TCR sequence derives from a woman between 18 and 30 years old in good health. This chain uses TRBV7-9 with TRBJ2-5, with TRBD2 identical over 8 bases. The CDR3 bases are TGTGCCAGCAGCTTAGGAGCGGGGGACTCCCACGGGGAGACCCAGTACTTC. Amino acid sequence: CASSLGAGDSHGETQYF.